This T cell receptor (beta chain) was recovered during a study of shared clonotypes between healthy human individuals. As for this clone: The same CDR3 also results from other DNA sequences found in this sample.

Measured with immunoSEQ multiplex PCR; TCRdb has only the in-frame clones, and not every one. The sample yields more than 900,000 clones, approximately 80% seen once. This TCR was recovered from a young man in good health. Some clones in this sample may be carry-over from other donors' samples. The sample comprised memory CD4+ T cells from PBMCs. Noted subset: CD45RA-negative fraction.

DNA of the CDR3: TGTGCCAGCAGCGCGGGGGGTAGCACAGATACGCAGTATTTT. Amino acids: CASSAGGSTDTQYF. The chain links TRBV11-3 to TRBJ2-3, with 8 nucleotides matching TRBD2. Losses at the gene ends were 5 bases for V and 0 bases for J; bases not matched to a gene: 1. This CDR3 region has 14 residues. The germline V gene encodes CDR1 SGHNT and CDR2 YENEEA.